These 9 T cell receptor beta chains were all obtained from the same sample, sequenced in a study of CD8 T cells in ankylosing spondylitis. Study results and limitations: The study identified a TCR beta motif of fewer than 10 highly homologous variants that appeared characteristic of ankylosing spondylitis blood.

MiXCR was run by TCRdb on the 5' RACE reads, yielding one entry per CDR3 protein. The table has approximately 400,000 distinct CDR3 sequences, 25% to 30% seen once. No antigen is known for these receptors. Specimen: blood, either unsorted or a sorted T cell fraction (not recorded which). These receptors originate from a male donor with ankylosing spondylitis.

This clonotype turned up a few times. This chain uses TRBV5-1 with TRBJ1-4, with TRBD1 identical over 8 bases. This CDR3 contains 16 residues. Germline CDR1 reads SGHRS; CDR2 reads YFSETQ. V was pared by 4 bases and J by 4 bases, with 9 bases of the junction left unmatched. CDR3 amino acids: CASSLARGPFNEKLFF. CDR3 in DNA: TGCGCCAGCAGCCTCGCCAGGGGGCCCTTTAATGAAAAACTGTTTTTT.

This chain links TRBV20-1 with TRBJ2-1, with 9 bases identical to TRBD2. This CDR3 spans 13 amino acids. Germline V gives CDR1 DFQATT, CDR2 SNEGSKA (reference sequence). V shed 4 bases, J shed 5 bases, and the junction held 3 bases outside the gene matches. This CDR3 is CSAIRLADNEQFF. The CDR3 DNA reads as TGCAGTGCTATTAGACTAGCGGACAATGAGCAGTTCTTC.

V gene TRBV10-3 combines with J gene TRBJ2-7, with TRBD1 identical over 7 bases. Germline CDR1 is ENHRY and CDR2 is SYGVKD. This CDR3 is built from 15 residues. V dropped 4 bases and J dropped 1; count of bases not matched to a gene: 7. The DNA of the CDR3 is TGTGCCATCAGTGGGCACCGGGACAGTTCCTACGAGCAGTACTTC. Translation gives CAISGHRDSSYEQYF.

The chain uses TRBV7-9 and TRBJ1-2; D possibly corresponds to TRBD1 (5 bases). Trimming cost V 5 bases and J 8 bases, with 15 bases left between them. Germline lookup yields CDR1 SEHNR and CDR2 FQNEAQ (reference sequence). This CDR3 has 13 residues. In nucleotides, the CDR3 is TGTGCCAGCAGCAGCAACGGGGGGGAAGGCTACACCTTC. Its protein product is CASSSNGGEGYTF.

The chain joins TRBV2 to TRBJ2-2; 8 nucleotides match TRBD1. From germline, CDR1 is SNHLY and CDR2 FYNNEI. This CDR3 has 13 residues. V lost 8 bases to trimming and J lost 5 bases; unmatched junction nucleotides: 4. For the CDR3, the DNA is TGTGCCAGCCAGGGGGCGCGAACCGGGGAGCTGTTTTTT. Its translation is CASQGARTGELFF.

CDR3 sequence: CSAVTGSNSPLHF. As DNA, the CDR3 is TGCAGTGCTGTCACAGGGAGTAATTCACCCCTCCACTTT. The chain combines TRBV20-1 with TRBJ1-6, with D possibly being TRBD1 (6 bases). CDR3 length: 13 residues. Germline values: CDR1 DFQATT, CDR2 SNEGSKA (reference sequence). Trimming removed 5 bases from V and 6 bases from J, with 11 bases in between.

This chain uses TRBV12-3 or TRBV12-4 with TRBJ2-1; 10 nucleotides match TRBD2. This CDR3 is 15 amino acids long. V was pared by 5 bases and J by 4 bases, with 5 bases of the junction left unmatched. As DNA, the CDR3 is TGTGCCAGCAGTAAAGCGGGAGGGGGGTACAATGAGCAGTTCTTC. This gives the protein CASSKAGGGYNEQFF.

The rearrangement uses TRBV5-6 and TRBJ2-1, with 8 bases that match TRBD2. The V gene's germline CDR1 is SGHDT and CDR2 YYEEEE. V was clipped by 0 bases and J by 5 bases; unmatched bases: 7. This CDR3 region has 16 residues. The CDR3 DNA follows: TGTGCCAGCAGCTTGGGTACCCGGGAGGGAGACAATGAGCAGTTCTTC. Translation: CASSLGTREGDNEQFF.

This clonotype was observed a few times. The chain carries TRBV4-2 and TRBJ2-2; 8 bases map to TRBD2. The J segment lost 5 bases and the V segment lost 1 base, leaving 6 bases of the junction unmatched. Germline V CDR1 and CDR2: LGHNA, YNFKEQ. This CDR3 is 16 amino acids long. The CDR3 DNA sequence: TGTGCCAGCAGCCAAGTAAGCGGGAGTGGAACCGGGGAGCTGTTTTTT. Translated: CASSQVSGSGTGELFF.